These 13 T cell receptor beta chains originate from one sample sequenced in a study of regulatory T cells in long-lasting Graves disease (dated by TCRdb to the early 2020s). The time point tag for this specimen amounts to: newly diagnosed GD, antithyroid drugs for less than 3 months. For both TCR sequencing and RNA sequencing, RNA was extracted from PBMCs in TRIzol. The library was generated by multiplex PCR. The instrument was an Illumina HiSeq 4000. CDR3 regions were amplified by Arm-PCR with iRepertoire HTBI primers to construct TCR beta libraries. Through fastp at Q25 and MiXCR, TCRdb rebuilt clones from the public reads, retaining in-frame beta chains. Each entry is one CDR3 protein sequence, shown with its most common DNA and genes. The sample yields 400,000 to 500,000 distinct CDR3 sequences; roughly 15% were counted once. The top ten clones comprise about 10% of the sample. These data also formed part of another study, on T cells in Graves' hyperthyroidism and ophthalmopathy.

The specimen comprised peripheral blood mononuclear cells (PBMCs), sampled at new diagnosis, from a patient treated with antithyroid drugs. Receptors originate from a woman aged 30 to 39 with Graves disease. Donor details come from another sample of the same person, matched by shared clones.

This clonotype was picked up many times. The chain carries TRBV30 and TRBJ2-6, with a weak D call TRBD2 (5 bases). Germline loops: CDR1 GTSNPN, CDR2 SVGIG (reference sequence). There are 16 residues in the CDR3. With 3 bases removed from V and 1 base from J, the gap between germline ends came to 13 bases. The CDR3 sequence: CAWSGERGSGANVLTF. In DNA form, the CDR3 reads TGTGCCTGGAGCGGGGAGCGAGGGTCTGGGGCCAACGTCCTGACTTTC.

The table lists this clonotype with many counts. The rearrangement joins TRBV28 to TRBJ2-2; D perhaps matches TRBD1 (5 bases). CDR1 is MDHEN and CDR2 is SYDVKM in the germline V gene. The germline V and J ends were trimmed by 5 bases and 7 bases, with 17 bases remaining between them. This CDR3 has 15 residues. This CDR3 reads CASSIDSSQDGELFF. The CDR3, as DNA: TGTGCCAGCAGTATAGACAGCTCTCAGGACGGGGAGCTGTTTTTT.

This clonotype was counted many times. The J gene is TRBJ2-5, the V gene TRBV11-2; TRBD2 matches at 11 bases. CDR1 is SGHAT and CDR2 is FQNNGV in the germline V gene. V lost 1 base to trimming and J lost 4 bases; unmatched junction nucleotides: 2. The length of the CDR3 is 15 residues. Here the CDR3 DNA reads TGTGCCAGCAGCTTAGGGCTAGCGGGAGGAGAGACCCAGTACTTC. As protein: CASSLGLAGGETQYF. Complete variable domain (other parts from reference TRBV11-2 and TRBJ2-5): EAGVAQSPRYKIIEKRQSVAFWCNPISGHATLYWYQQILGQGPKLLIQFQNNGVVDDSQLPKDRFSAERLKGVDSTLKIQPAKLEDSAVYLCASSLGLAGGETQYFGPGTRLLVL.

This clonotype was counted many times. The rearrangement uses TRBV29-1 and TRBJ2-7; TRBD1 aligns across 10 bases. The length of the CDR3 is 13 residues. Germline CDR1 reads SQVTM; CDR2 reads ANQGSEA. J lost 4 bases, V lost 6 bases, and 6 bases had no gene match. The CDR3, as DNA: TGCAGCGTAGCGGGACAGGGGCTGTACGAGCAGTACTTC. Translated, it gives CSVAGQGLYEQYF.

This clonotype was detected a few times. The chain links TRBV10-3 to TRBJ2-1; 9 nucleotides match TRBD2. The J segment lost 1 base and the V segment lost 4 bases, leaving 2 bases of the junction unmatched. Germline-derived CDR1 and CDR2 are ENHRY and SYGVKD. The CDR3 totals 15 residues. In DNA, the CDR3 is TGTGCCATCAGTGGAGCGGGAGGATCCTACAATGAGCAGTTCTTC. Translation: CAISGAGGSYNEQFF.

CDR3 protein: CASIGAGYNEQFF. The CDR3, as DNA: TGTGCCTCCATCGGGGCGGGTTACAATGAGCAGTTCTTC. The rearrangement uses TRBV7-9 and TRBJ2-1; D may match TRBD1 or TRBD2 (5 bases each). This CDR3 has 13 residues. Germline values: CDR1 SEHNR, CDR2 FQNEAQ (reference sequence). V lost 11 bases and J 4 bases, leaving 15 bases between the germline ends.

CDR3 in amino acids: CASSPGLADTTYEQYF. CDR3 sequence (DNA): TGTGCCAGCAGCCCCGGACTAGCGGATACAACCTACGAGCAGTACTTC. The rearrangement uses TRBV4-2 and TRBJ2-7; 10 bases map to TRBD2. V shed 4 bases, J shed 2 bases, and the junction held 8 bases outside the gene matches. The CDR3 totals 16 residues. Germline V lookup: CDR1 LGHNA, CDR2 YNFKEQ.

This clonotype appeared many times. The junction departs from the called germline gene at one end, perhaps through a read error. The chain uses TRBV6-2 or TRBV6-3 and TRBJ1-1; TRBD1 is a possible D gene (6 bases). Germline V lookup: CDR1 MNHEY, CDR2 SVGEGT. There are 14 residues in the CDR3. CDR3 sequence reads: CASRYFGGATEAFF. As DNA, the CDR3 is TGTGCCAGCAGATACTTCGGGGGGGCAACTGAAGCTTTCTTT.

This clonotype was observed once. The chain couples TRBV7-8 to TRBJ2-7, with a possible D match to TRBD2 (7 bases). Germline CDR1 reads SGHVS; CDR2 reads FQNEAQ. This CDR3 is built from 14 residues. With 8 bases removed from V and 7 bases from J, the gap between germline ends came to 21 bases. CDR3 coding DNA: TGTGCCAGCGTGGGGGGGGCGGGAGCGGTGGAGCAGTACTTC. It specifies CASVGGAGAVEQYF.

This chain links TRBV19 with TRBJ1-4; no clear D gene. Trimming took 2 bases from V and 5 from J, leaving 9 bases between them. CDR3 length: 14 amino acids. Germline CDR1 and CDR2: LNHDA and SQIVND (reference sequence). The CDR3 sequence: CASSIREYNEKLFF. The CDR3 region has the DNA TGTGCCAGTAGTATAAGGGAGTACAATGAAAAACTGTTTTTT.

This clonotype came up a few times. The chain uses TRBV5-4 and TRBJ2-3; the D call may be TRBD1 or TRBD2 (7 bases each). Germline V CDR1 and CDR2: SGHNT, YYREEE (reference sequence). V was shortened by 4 bases and J by 6 bases, with 18 bases between the two germline ends. This CDR3 region has 15 residues. CDR3 DNA: TGTGCCAGCAGCACAAGACAGGGAGGGTTGGATACGCAGTATTTT. It translates to CASSTRQGGLDTQYF.

The V gene is TRBV7-6, the J gene TRBJ1-2, with D maybe TRBD1 (5 bases). Deletions cut 4 bases from V and 4 bases from J, with 16 bases between. Germline V gene data show CDR1 as SGHVS and CDR2 as FNYEAQ. CDR3 length: 15 residues. In DNA form, the CDR3 reads TGTGCCAGCAGCTCCGGGTCGGGGCCCCCCTATGGCTACACCTTC. It encodes CASSSGSGPPYGYTF.

There are a few counts of this clonotype. The chain recombines TRBV7-8 with TRBJ2-1, with D possibly being TRBD2 (5 bases). CDR1 is SGHVS and CDR2 is FQNEAQ in the germline V gene. The CDR3 runs to 14 residues. The V end lost 0 bases, the J end lost 7 bases, and 10 bases lay between the germline ends. In nucleotides, the CDR3 is TGTGCCAGCAGCTTAGCGGGAGCGGCTAATGAGCAGTTCTTC. Amino acids: CASSLAGAANEQFF.